The 9 T cell receptor beta chains given below trace back to one sample, sequenced in a study of blood T cells in healthy people across ages. Through a sample-barcoded 5' primer and a J-beta primer mix, a second PCR was run for roughly 6 to 12 cycles. TCRdb re-analysed the 5' RACE reads in MiXCR, keeping a single row per CDR3 protein. The table shows 790,000 or so distinct CDR3 sequences, with about half occurring only once. Input material: blood. The receptors originated from an elderly man in good health.

This chain connects TRBV20-1 to TRBJ2-5; 10 bases match TRBD1. The CDR3 contains 15 residues. From germline, CDR1 is DFQATT and CDR2 SNEGSKA (reference sequence). Unmatched junction bases numbered 2, after V lost 1 base and J lost 0 bases. The CDR3 spells CSARGGTGDQETQYF. DNA for the CDR3: TGCAGTGCTAGAGGTGGGACAGGGGACCAAGAGACCCAGTACTTC.

The chain employs TRBV6-5 and TRBJ2-7, with D unclear. Germline CDR1 reads MNHEY; CDR2 reads SVGAGI. V dropped 0 bases and J dropped 3 bases, with 6 bases sitting between them. The CDR3 sequence is 13 residues long. CDR3 region: CASSYSIGYEQYF. DNA for the CDR3: TGTGCCAGCAGTTACTCGATTGGCTACGAGCAGTACTTC.

This sequence joins TRBV7-2 and TRBJ2-4; 8 bases align to TRBD2. This CDR3 is built from 14 residues. Per germline, CDR1 SGHTA and CDR2 FQGNSA. V gave up 5 bases and J gave up 5 bases; unmatched junction bases: 5. The CDR3 here is CASSARRGENIQYF. As DNA, the CDR3 is TGTGCCAGCAGCGCCCGGCGGGGGGAAAACATTCAGTACTTC.

Concerning this clonotype itself: A far more abundant clone sits one base away, making this likely a read error. The V call is TRBV7-2, the J call TRBJ2-3, with no clear D. V was cut by 5 bases and J by 4 bases, with 7 bases left in between. The CDR3 is made up of 12 amino acids. The germline V gene encodes CDR1 SGHTA and CDR2 FQGNSA. This CDR3 reads CASSPYADTQYF. The CDR3 DNA reads TGTGCCAGCAGCCCCTACGCAGATACGCAGTATTTT.

This clonotype was detected many times. This chain links TRBV12-3 or TRBV12-4 with TRBJ2-5, with TRBD2 matching over 7 bases. This CDR3 has 15 amino acids. The ends lost 2 bases at V and 9 bases at J; junction bases unmatched: 12. The CDR3 here is CASSLTAGASRAQYF. The CDR3 nucleotides read TGTGCCAGCAGTTTAACGGCGGGAGCATCCCGGGCCCAGTACTTC.

This clonotype was counted only a few times. The CDR3 protein is CSAQDIYNEQFF. DNA for the CDR3: TGCAGTGCTCAGGACATATACAATGAGCAGTTCTTC. The gene calls are TRBV20-1 and TRBJ2-1, with a weak D call TRBD1 (5 bases). V lost 5 bases and J 4 bases, leaving 9 bases between the germline ends. Germline V gene data show CDR1 as DFQATT and CDR2 as SNEGSKA (reference sequence). This CDR3 is built from 12 residues.

Concerning this clonotype itself: This may arise from a read error, as a much more abundant clone is one base away. The chain recombines TRBV9 with TRBJ2-1; possible D gene TRBD2, 6 bases. The CDR3 covers 14 residues. CDR1 and CDR2 from the germline V gene are SGDLS and YYNGEE. The CDR3 region is CASSVDGSYNEQLF. The CDR3 nucleotides are TGTGCCAGCAGCGTAGACGGGAGTTACAATGAGCAGTTATTC.

This chain links TRBV4-3 with TRBJ2-1; D is unresolved. CDR1 is LGHNA and CDR2 is YSLEER in the germline V gene. Trimming removed 0 bases from V and 8 bases from J, with 17 bases in between. The CDR3 totals 16 residues. CDR3 nucleotides: TGCGCCAGCAGCCAAGATCTCCGAGCTTTGCACGATGAGCAGTTCTTC. Its translation is CASSQDLRALHDEQFF.

J is TRBJ2-5 and V is TRBV20-1; 10 positions match TRBD2. CDR1 DFQATT and CDR2 SNEGSKA come from the germline V gene (reference sequence). CDR3 length: 14 residues. V gave up 6 bases and J gave up 3 bases; unmatched junction bases: 7. CDR3 loop: CSASQLAGKETQYF. The CDR3 nucleotides read TGCAGTGCCAGTCAACTAGCGGGGAAAGAGACCCAGTACTTC.